The rows below give T cell receptor beta chains drawn from one sample of a study of CD8 T cells in ankylosing spondylitis. One entry per CDR3 protein, called by TCRdb with MiXCR from the 5' RACE reads. Of 450,000 or so distinct CDR3 sequences in the sample, more than 25% were seen once. The sequenced sample was blood, either unsorted or a sorted T cell fraction (not recorded which). The receptors come from a male donor with ankylosing spondylitis. The CDR3 runs from the conserved cysteine through the conserved F or W.

>TRBJ1-1|TRBV9
CASSAQHTLTGRRDTEAFF
>TRBJ2-1|TRBV7-9
CASSFGETIYNEQFF
>TRBJ2-1|TRBV7-9
CASSRGLAGADNEQFF
>TRBJ2-7|TRBV12-3/TRBV12-4
CASSPRQGGTGEQYF
>TRBJ1-1|TRBV7-9
CASSLPRTGNSEAFF
>TRBJ2-5|TRBV5-1
CASSLALSWAQETQYF
>TRBJ2-3|TRBV3-1
CASSHRGLRDTQYF
>TRBJ2-2|TRBV6-2/TRBV6-3
CATNREPNSGELFF
>TRBJ2-5|TRBV20-1
CSAREETQYF
>TRBJ2-7|TRBV6-2/TRBV6-3
CASSYSYYEQYF
>TRBJ2-7|TRBV4-1
CASSQTGQAGYEQYF
>TRBJ1-5|TRBV20-1
CSAREGAGNQPQHF
>TRBJ1-5|TRBV2
CASSALDPNQPQHF
>TRBJ1-1|TRBV15
CATSSTGGSEAFF
>TRBJ2-1|TRBV24-1
CATSDLGGLAPNEQFF
>TRBJ1-5|TRBV6-5
CASSYGQPNQPQHF
>TRBJ1-2|TRBV12-3/TRBV12-4
CASSLARDNVYTF
>TRBJ2-7|TRBV2
CASRYSGAGYEQYF
>TRBJ1-1|TRBV20-1
CSARNRDRLSSEAFF
>TRBJ2-1|TRBV7-9
CASSLSGRGEQFF
>TRBJ2-3|TRBV12-3/TRBV12-4
CASSSDTLGTQYF
>TRBJ1-3|TRBV7-9
CASSWSGSSGNTIYF
>TRBJ1-2|TRBV20-1
CSAPLGVVTGYTF
>TRBJ2-2|TRBV3-1
CASSQPRRASGHTGELFF
>TRBJ2-7|TRBV3-1
CASSPRRAGGYEQYF